The rows below give T cell receptor beta chains drawn from one sample of a study of monozygotic twins with inflammatory bowel disease. Reanalyzing the 5' RACE reads, TCRdb keeps one entry per CDR3 protein, without DNA. The listing records 300,000 to 350,000 distinct CDR3 sequences. Sample: blood. The receptors stem from a human donor with ulcerative colitis or Crohn's disease, or a healthy co-twin of an affected twin (not recorded which). Each CDR3 is given with its conserved first and last residue.

TRBV10-3	TRBJ2-5	CAISPGQQETQYF
TRBV29-1	TRBJ1-1	CSVAARGNTEAFF
TRBV7-9	TRBJ1-1	CASSLGADDTEAFF
TRBV9	TRBJ2-3	CASSVARGGADTQYF
TRBV6-2/TRBV6-3	TRBJ2-7	CASSMIYGTSQSYEQNF
TRBV3-1	TRBJ1-2	CASSQEAGTSSGYTF
TRBV2	TRBJ2-4	CTSSEGWQITNIQYF
TRBV5-1	TRBJ1-1	CASSPNRVLDTEAFF
TRBV27	TRBJ2-1	CASSLLPSRNPPTNSYNEQFF
TRBV5-1	TRBJ2-1	CASSTSTGTGFLNEQFF
TRBV29-1	TRBJ2-2	CSGGDRGSLGELFF
TRBV3-1	TRBJ2-7	CASSPRHDSSYEQYF
TRBV7-2	TRBJ2-7	CASSPSRPDEQYF
TRBV11-2	TRBJ2-7	CASSSRQGWYYDYEQYF
TRBV10-2	TRBJ2-1	CASSERQGKQFF
TRBV6-2/TRBV6-3	TRBJ2-2	CASSFTDKSWELFF
TRBV27	TRBJ2-1	CASRASGSYNEQFF
TRBV6-4	TRBJ2-5	CASSDLGLAESDPYQETQYF
TRBV6-1	TRBJ2-1	CASRQTSGVYNEQFF
TRBV20-1	TRBJ2-7	CSARWQGIYYEQYF
TRBV7-2	TRBJ2-5	CASSFSAGGGETQYF
TRBV15	TRBJ1-3	CATSRAVDRGTIYF
TRBV6-6	TRBJ1-2	CASSYTRNYGYTF
TRBV7-9	TRBJ2-2	CASSLPSGANTGELFF
TRBV4-1	TRBJ2-3	CASSQGGSGGLTDTQYF
TRBV11-2	TRBJ1-6	CASSLDRRQYNSPLHF
TRBV7-9	TRBJ2-3	CASTLAGGSFADTQYF
TRBV20-1	TRBJ2-5	CSARDAARIETQYF
TRBV20-1	TRBJ2-5	CSARGEVAGAPQETQYF
TRBV24-1	TRBJ2-2	CATSDRTDRTGELFF
TRBV6-1	TRBJ2-5	CASSGPGEREGRETQYF
TRBV6-1	TRBJ2-3	CASSRAGVTDTQYF
TRBV6-5	TRBJ1-5	CASSWAGQENQPQHF
TRBV28	TRBJ2-2	CASSPQKGGELFF
TRBV7-9	TRBJ1-2	CASSSGIAAGYTF
TRBV28	TRBJ2-3	CASSPTVRSLYF
TRBV28	TRBJ1-3	CASGRPGLSGNTIYF
TRBV6-1	TRBJ2-3	CASRSLAGGSDTQYF
TRBV10-3	TRBJ2-5	CAISANEYQETQYF
TRBV2	TRBJ2-7	CASSRFQDFNYEQYF
TRBV5-1	TRBJ2-2	CASSLNGELFF
TRBV3-1	TRBJ2-1	CASSQDLGQGNTNEQFF
TRBV5-1	TRBJ2-2	CASSLGVRGGELFF
TRBV7-9	TRBJ1-5	CASSLTGVQPQHF
TRBV5-5	TRBJ2-7	CASSLNYAGFYEQYF
TRBV5-1	TRBJ1-5	CASSLGNSGSNQPQHF
TRBV6-5	TRBJ1-6	CASSYRPNSPLHF
TRBV6-2/TRBV6-3	TRBJ2-2	CASRPLEGSNTGELFF
TRBV11-2	TRBJ2-7	CASSLDGGLPQSYEQYF
TRBV6-1	TRBJ1-1	CASSTRTDTEAFF
TRBV27	TRBJ2-1	CASSLTKNEQFF